This TCR beta chain was captured in a study of blood T cell repertoires in COVID-19. On the study more broadly: The cDNA or gDNA used as material had been derived from T cells, B-cell-depleted T cells, or PBMCs.

Individuals in the exposed group had encountered a COVID-19 case within 2 weeks preceding study entry. Produced via immunoSEQ multiplex PCR; TCRdb's table is partial and in-frame only. The data hold under 450,000 clones, with about 89% observed a single time. This CDR3 comprises 15 residues. With 3 bases clipped from V and 5 bases from J, the junction kept 4 bases outside the gene matches. From germline, CDR1 is PRHDT and CDR2 FYEKMQ (reference sequence). Sequences were obtained from PBMCs or T cells enriched from blood (not recorded which). The V and J genes are TRBV13 and TRBJ1-2; 12 nucleotides align to TRBD1. The receptor was isolated from a woman between 40 and 50 years old who had been exposed to COVID-19. CDR3 in DNA: TGTGCCAGCAGCTTCCGGGACAGGGGGCTTTATGGCTACACCTTC. It specifies CASSFRDRGLYGYTF.